The 25 T cell receptor beta chains below come from one sample, sequenced in a study of shared clonotypes between healthy human individuals. Data came from immunoSEQ multiplex PCR; TCRdb stores just in-frame clones and leaves some out. This table holds about 1.5 million clones, approximately 98% found once. Material: naive CD4+ T cells sorted from blood. Subset noted: CD45RA+ positively selected. The receptors shown here come from a man aged 30-40 years in good health.

The rearrangement uses TRBV10-1 and TRBJ1-4; TRBD1 agrees at 8 bases. J was trimmed by 7 bases and V by 5 bases; bases with no gene match: 9. CDR3 length: 15 amino acids. Looked up from germline, CDR1 is WNHNN and CDR2 is SYGVQD (reference sequence). This chain's CDR3 is CASSSSGTGFEKLFF. CDR3 nucleotide sequence: TGCGCCAGCAGTTCCTCCGGGACAGGTTTTGAAAAACTGTTTTTT.

This chain uses TRBV11-2 with TRBJ1-2; D possibly corresponds to TRBD1 (6 bases). The V and J ends lost 5 bases and 1 base respectively, with 8 bases between them. There are 13 residues in the CDR3. Germline V lookup: CDR1 SGHAT, CDR2 FQNNGV. CDR3 nucleotide sequence: TGTGCCAGCAGCGGGACAAGTAACTATGGCTACACCTTC. Its translation is CASSGTSNYGYTF.

This chain uses TRBV28 with TRBJ1-5; 10 nucleotides match TRBD1. The CDR3 is 17 amino acids. Germline V gene data show CDR1 as MDHEN and CDR2 as SYDVKM. Trimming at V came to 5 bases and at J to 5 bases, leaving 12 bases not matched to a gene. DNA of the CDR3: TGTGCCAGCAGTCCCTCGGGGGGGACAGGGGCTGATCAGCCCCAGCATTTT. Its protein is CASSPSGGTGADQPQHF.

DNA of the CDR3: TGTGCCAGCAGCCTTTTGAGGACTGCGGGAGAGACCCAGTACTTC. Amino acid sequence: CASSLLRTAGETQYF. The chain employs TRBV7-9 and TRBJ2-5, with D perhaps matching TRBD2 (5 bases). Trimming shortened V by 5 bases and J by 4 bases, and 17 bases separated the two germline ends. The CDR3 sequence is 15 residues long. Germline V gives CDR1 SEHNR, CDR2 FQNEAQ (reference sequence).

The chain is built from TRBV29-1 and TRBJ2-3, with D possibly being TRBD1 or TRBD2 (5 bases each). This CDR3 has 13 residues. CDR1 is SQVTM, CDR2 ANQGSEA, per germline. V was cut by 3 bases and J by 0 bases, with 7 bases left in between. The CDR3 sequence: CSVDGTSTDTQYF. The CDR3 coding sequence is TGCAGCGTTGACGGGACCAGCACAGATACGCAGTATTTT.

The chain recombines TRBV9 with TRBJ1-2; 7 bases match TRBD1. V lost 6 bases to trimming and J lost 6 bases; unmatched junction nucleotides: 11. The CDR3 runs 14 residues. CDR1 and CDR2 from the germline V gene are SGDLS and YYNGEE. The CDR3 reads CASTDTGERNGYTF. CDR3 sequence (DNA): TGTGCCAGCACCGACACAGGGGAGCGAAATGGCTACACCTTC.

The chain's CDR3 is CASSPQIMNTEAFF. The CDR3 DNA follows: TGTGCCAGCTCACCACAAATAATGAACACTGAAGCTTTCTTT. J is TRBJ1-1 and V is TRBV18; D is unclear. V lost 1 base, J lost 0 bases, and 6 bases lay in between. The CDR3 loop spans 14 amino acids. Germline V lookup: CDR1 KGHSH, CDR2 LQKENI.

The chain recombines TRBV6-5 with TRBJ2-2; no clear D. The germline CDR1 and CDR2 sequences are MNHEY and SVGAGI. The CDR3 has 13 amino acids. With 5 bases removed from V and 3 bases from J, the gap between germline ends came to 7 bases. CDR3 in DNA: TGTGCCAGCAGTCAAACGCACACCGGGGAGCTGTTTTTT. This translates into CASSQTHTGELFF.

V is TRBV7-9 and J is TRBJ2-5; 8 bases fit TRBD2. After removal of 0 bases from V and 4 bases from J, the junction contained 10 bases not matched to a gene. The CDR3 length is 17 residues. Germline V gene data show CDR1 as SEHNR and CDR2 as FQNEAQ (reference sequence). The CDR3, as DNA: TGTGCCAGCAGCTTAGCCCGGGGAGCGGGAGACCCAGAGACCCAGTACTTC. It specifies CASSLARGAGDPETQYF.

This chain joins TRBV6-5 and TRBJ1-2; D is unresolved. Germline V CDR1 and CDR2: MNHEY, SVGAGI. The ends were cut back, 6 bases at V and 3 bases at J, with 11 bases in the middle. This CDR3 is built from 13 residues. CDR3 coding DNA: TGTGCCAGCAGGAAAAATGACGACTATGGCTACACCTTC. Encoded protein: CASRKNDDYGYTF.

The J gene is TRBJ2-7, the V gene TRBV6-1; 8 positions match TRBD2. The V segment lost 6 bases and the J segment 2 bases; nucleotides outside the gene matches: 3. The CDR3 contains 13 residues. Per the germline V gene, CDR1 is MNHNS and CDR2 is SASEGT. CDR3: CASSVAGPYEQYF. The CDR3 region has the DNA TGTGCCAGCAGCGTAGCGGGACCCTACGAGCAGTACTTC.

The chain joins TRBV9 to TRBJ2-3, with 11 bases that match TRBD2. The CDR3 is made up of 17 amino acids. Germline V gene data show CDR1 as SGDLS and CDR2 as YYNGEE. V shed 2 bases and J 1 base; nucleotides not matched to a gene: 6. CDR3 in amino acids: CASSVSGGGSGTDTQYF. The DNA for the CDR3 is TGTGCCAGCAGCGTTAGCGGGGGGGGCAGCGGCACAGATACGCAGTATTTT. The full variable domain, its missing parts supplied by reference TRBV9 and TRBJ2-3, is DSGVTQTPKHLITATGQRVTLRCSPRSGDLSVYWYQQSLDQGLQFLIQYYNGEERAKGNILERFSAQQFPDLHSELNLSSLELGDSALYFCASSVSGGGSGTDTQYFGPGTRLTVL.

The V gene is TRBV14, the J gene TRBJ2-1, with 7 bases identical to TRBD1. Trimming cost V 4 bases and J 0 bases; bases outside gene matches: 6. Germline CDR1 reads SGHDN; CDR2 reads FVKESK. CDR3 length: 16 amino acids. CDR3 nucleotide sequence: TGTGCCAGCAGCCGGGACAGCTTAAGCTCCTACAATGAGCAGTTCTTC. Amino acid sequence: CASSRDSLSSYNEQFF.

The CDR3 loop is CASSVIAGMGEQFF. For the CDR3, the DNA is TGTGCCAGCAGTGTAATAGCGGGAATGGGTGAGCAGTTCTTC. The chain employs TRBV6-4 and TRBJ2-1; 8 nucleotides align to TRBD2. V lost 4 bases, J lost 9 bases, and 8 bases stayed unmatched. The V gene's germline CDR1 is MRHNA and CDR2 SNTAGT. The CDR3 contains 14 residues.

This chain joins TRBV4-3 and TRBJ1-2; TRBD1 matches 7 bases. The CDR3 is 15 amino acids. The V gene end was trimmed by 0 bases and the J gene end by 2 bases; junction bases not matched to a gene: 3. CDR1 and CDR2 from the germline V gene are LGHNA and YSLEER. CDR3 in amino acids: CASSQEVRGNYGYTF. Here the CDR3 DNA reads TGCGCCAGCAGCCAAGAAGTCAGGGGGAACTATGGCTACACCTTC.

The CDR3 region is CASRFSGRSVGTGELFF. For the CDR3, the DNA is TGTGCCAGCCGGTTTAGCGGGAGATCGGTCGGCACCGGGGAGCTGTTTTTT. V is TRBV28 and J is TRBJ2-2; 9 bases match TRBD2. Per germline, CDR1 MDHEN and CDR2 SYDVKM. The CDR3 is 17 residues long. The V gene end was trimmed by 8 bases and the J gene end by 4 bases; junction bases not matched to a gene: 14.

The chain carries TRBV5-1 and TRBJ1-4; unclear D gene. The ends were cut back, 1 base at V and 7 bases at J, with 14 bases in the middle. In germline, CDR1 is SGHRS, CDR2 YFSETQ. This CDR3 comprises 15 residues. CDR3 sequence reads: CASSLFPQQSEKLFF. The CDR3 bases are TGCGCCAGCAGCTTGTTCCCTCAACAGTCTGAAAAACTGTTTTTT.

This chain joins TRBV7-3 and TRBJ2-2, with 10 bases fitting TRBD2. The length of the CDR3 is 16 residues. With V trimmed by 5 bases and J by 5 bases, 8 bases remained unmatched. The germline CDR1 and CDR2 sequences are SGHTA and FQGTGA. CDR3 in DNA: TGTGCCAGCAGCCCTTCTAGCGGGAGTGCTACCGGGGAGCTGTTTTTT. Translated, it gives CASSPSSGSATGELFF.

About this clone: The same CDR3 arises from other DNA sequences in this sample as well. The chain couples TRBV6-5 to TRBJ1-5; D is uncertain. Between the trimmed V and J ends, which lost 2 bases and 4 bases, there was a span of 6 bases. CDR3 length: 13 amino acids. Looked up from germline, CDR1 is MNHEY and CDR2 is SVGAGI. CDR3 sequence: CASSYEGNQPQHF. The CDR3 DNA reads TGTGCCAGCAGTTACGAAGGGAATCAGCCCCAGCATTTT.

This clone was observed a single time. One end of the junction does not line up with germline, which may come from a read error. The V and J genes are TRBV6-1 and TRBJ2-3; D unclear. CDR3 length: 12 residues. Germline V gene sequence: CDR1 MNHNS, CDR2 SASEGT. The CDR3 DNA follows: TGTGCCAGCAATGAACACTCACTACTGCAGTATTTT. This sequence encodes CASNEHSLLQYF.

The chain recombines TRBV5-1 with TRBJ1-1; no firm D call. V was shortened by 4 bases and J by 1 base, with 17 bases between the two germline ends. CDR3 length: 16 amino acids. Per the germline V gene, CDR1 is SGHRS and CDR2 is YFSETQ. CDR3 protein: CASSPIWVSGNTEAFF. The DNA of the CDR3 is TGCGCCAGCAGCCCGATATGGGTGTCGGGGAACACTGAAGCTTTCTTT.

Details on this clone: The sample carries other DNA sequences with the same CDR3. The chain has TRBV5-1 and TRBJ2-5, with 12 bases lining up with TRBD2. Trimming cost V 4 bases and J 2 bases; bases outside gene matches: 3. The CDR3 extends over 15 amino acids. Germline V gene sequence: CDR1 SGHRS, CDR2 YFSETQ. Here the CDR3 reads CASSLGLAGQETQYF. The CDR3 DNA follows: TGCGCCAGCAGCCTCGGACTAGCGGGGCAAGAGACCCAGTACTTC.

This sequence joins TRBV11-2 and TRBJ2-1; TRBD2 matches at 10 bases. The CDR3 runs to 17 residues. V dropped 7 bases and J dropped 1; count of bases not matched to a gene: 10. Germline loops: CDR1 SGHAT, CDR2 FQNNGV. This CDR3 reads CASTQSAGGPSYNEQFF. The CDR3 DNA sequence: TGTGCCAGCACCCAATCAGCGGGAGGGCCATCCTACAATGAGCAGTTCTTC.

The chain combines TRBV27 with TRBJ2-1, with 8 bases aligning to TRBD2. CDR1 and CDR2 (germline): MNHEY, SMNVEV (reference sequence). Unmatched junction bases numbered 13, after V lost 6 bases and J lost 9 bases. The CDR3 runs 15 residues. The CDR3 here is CASRQSGSRSSEQFF. Written as DNA, the CDR3 is TGTGCCAGCAGACAAAGCGGGAGTAGATCGAGTGAGCAGTTCTTC.

V gene TRBV9 combines with J gene TRBJ2-5, with a tentative D call TRBD1 (6 bases). Germline-derived CDR1 and CDR2 are SGDLS and YYNGEE. The CDR3 sequence is 13 residues long. V was clipped by 3 bases and J by 5 bases, with 11 bases between them. CDR3 DNA: TGTGCCAGCAGCGCGGGACATTGGGAGACCCAGTACTTC. It translates to CASSAGHWETQYF.